The 18 T cell receptor beta chains below come from one sample, sequenced in a study of T cells after posttransplantation cyclophosphamide (dated by TCRdb to about 2016). The library was obtained by the immunoSEQ multiplex PCR assay. TCRdb retrieved this table from immuneACCESS and kept in-frame rearrangements only. Not all clones are present; in checked studies, unresolved V genes account for under half, and no reason is known for the remainder. Listed for this sample are under 40,000 clones, none observed only a single time. Together, the top ten hold about 7% of the sample. The source material was PBMCs. The receptor source for this set is a woman aged 45-65 years in good health and a related stem cell transplant donor.

This clone was counted at least ten times. The chain links TRBV7-9 to TRBJ2-7; 7 bases agree with TRBD1. The CDR3 length is 12 residues. Losses at the gene ends were 7 bases for V and 6 bases for J; bases not matched to a gene: 6. From germline, CDR1 is SEHNR and CDR2 FQNEAQ (reference sequence). The CDR3 DNA reads as TGTGCCAGCAAGGGGGCGGCTCGCGAGCAGTACTTC. It encodes CASKGAAREQYF.

This clone was recorded at least ten times. This chain uses TRBV18 with TRBJ1-1, with no clear D. The germline V and J ends were trimmed by 3 bases and 1 base, with 9 bases remaining between them. This CDR3 region has 14 residues. Germline V gene data show CDR1 as KGHSH and CDR2 as LQKENI. DNA for the CDR3: TGTGCCAGCTCACCTTCACCGGGGAACACTGAAGCTTTCTTT. Protein sequence: CASSPSPGNTEAFF.

At least ten counts were recorded for this clone. The gene calls are TRBV2 and TRBJ1-1; unclear D gene. The CDR3 has 12 amino acids. Germline V gene lookup returns CDR1 SNHLY and CDR2 FYNNEI. Trimming cost V 5 bases and J 5 bases, with 9 bases left between them. The CDR3 here is CASSQYGTEAFF. In DNA, the CDR3 is TGTGCCAGCAGTCAATACGGGACTGAAGCTTTCTTT.

The chain recombines TRBV30 with TRBJ1-6, with D possibly matching TRBD1 (5 bases). The CDR3 is made up of 13 amino acids. V gave up 5 bases and J gave up 9 bases, with 14 bases separating them. Germline CDR1 GTSNPN, CDR2 SVGIG (reference sequence). CDR3 sequence (DNA): TGTGCCTGGCTAGAAAGGGGAATTTCACCCCTCCACTTT. This encodes CAWLERGISPLHF.

This clone was seen ten or more times. The CDR3 bases are TGTGCCAGCATTGAACTAGCGGGAGGAGAAGAGACCCAGTACTTC. It yields the protein CASIELAGGEETQYF. This chain links TRBV7-9 with TRBJ2-5; 12 bases line up with TRBD2. This CDR3 is built from 15 residues. The junction had 6 bases not matched to a gene; V was cut back by 7 bases and J by 3 bases. Germline CDR1 SEHNR, CDR2 FQNEAQ (reference sequence).

The chain is built from TRBV6-5 and TRBJ2-2, with D uncertain. Germline V gene lookup returns CDR1 MNHEY and CDR2 SVGAGI. V lost 6 bases and J lost 6, with 14 bases in between. The CDR3 consists of 14 residues. The DNA of the CDR3 is TGTGCCAGCAGGCGAACAGACCTGGCCGGGGAGCTGTTTTTT. It codes for CASRRTDLAGELFF.

Many counts were recorded for this clone. The chain joins TRBV10-3 to TRBJ2-3; TRBD2 matches 9 bases. After removal of 0 bases from V and 4 bases from J, the junction contained 11 bases not matched to a gene. The length of the CDR3 is 18 residues. Germline CDR1 ENHRY, CDR2 SYGVKD. The CDR3: CAISESRSVAGVADTQYF. CDR3 DNA: TGTGCCATCAGTGAGTCGAGATCCGTAGCGGGAGTCGCAGATACGCAGTATTTT.

This clone appeared many times. The chain combines TRBV5-8 with TRBJ1-2; no clear D gene. Trimming took off 1 base at V and 2 bases at J, with 6 bases between the two ends. The V gene's germline CDR1 is SGHTS and CDR2 YDEGEE. This CDR3 comprises 13 residues. The CDR3 DNA follows: TGTGCCAGCAGCTTGAGGCGGAACTATGGCTACACCTTC. Translated: CASSLRRNYGYTF.

This clone was counted a few times. The chain is built from TRBV12-3 or TRBV12-4 and TRBJ2-5; tentative D call: TRBD1 (5 bases). The CDR3 is 15 residues long. The V end lost 3 bases, the J end lost 6 bases, and 17 bases lay between the germline ends. CDR3 nucleotide sequence: TGTGCCAGCAGTTTTGGCAGGGTGGAATCAAAGACCCAGTACTTC. Residues: CASSFGRVESKTQYF.

This clone was seen many times. V and J are TRBV19 and TRBJ2-1, with 10 bases identical to TRBD1. In germline, CDR1 is LNHDA, CDR2 SQIVND (reference sequence). With 7 bases clipped from V and 8 bases from J, the junction kept 17 bases outside the gene matches. The CDR3 extends over 17 amino acids. The CDR3 sequence: CASTVIRGTGALDEQFF. The CDR3 nucleotides are TGTGCCAGTACCGTCATCCGGGGGACAGGGGCTCTCGATGAGCAGTTCTTC.

At least ten counts were recorded for this clone. The chain links TRBV5-8 to TRBJ1-1, with 8 bases matching TRBD1. Germline V lookup: CDR1 SGHTS, CDR2 YDEGEE. The CDR3 is 14 residues long. The junction had 5 bases not matched to a gene; V was cut back by 6 bases and J by 1 base. CDR3 sequence: CASIPTGANTEAFF. CDR3 nucleotide sequence: TGTGCCAGCATCCCGACAGGGGCGAACACTGAAGCTTTCTTT.

This clone was recorded at least ten times. The chain couples TRBV28 to TRBJ1-1; D might be TRBD1 (5 bases). Trimming stripped 6 bases from V and 7 bases from J, with 21 bases between. Germline CDR1 and CDR2: MDHEN and SYDVKM. This CDR3 has 15 amino acids. The CDR3: CASRTERGYTGEAFF. The CDR3 DNA is TGTGCCAGCAGGACGGAAAGGGGTTACACAGGTGAAGCTTTCTTT.

This clone was counted at least ten times. The V call is TRBV18, the J call TRBJ1-5, with a tentative D call TRBD1 (5 bases). The CDR3 runs to 13 residues. Trimming took off 1 base at V and 8 bases at J, with 9 bases between the two ends. The germline CDR1 and CDR2 sequences are KGHSH and LQKENI. The CDR3 here is CASSPLRGEPQHF. The CDR3 nucleotides read TGTGCCAGCTCACCACTCCGGGGGGAGCCCCAGCATTTT.

Many counts were recorded for this clone. This rearrangement joins TRBV11-1 to TRBJ2-1; D call uncertain. Germline CDR1 and CDR2: SGHAT and FQDESV (reference sequence). There are 13 residues in the CDR3. V gave up 3 bases and J gave up 9 bases, with 12 bases separating them. CDR3 amino acids: CASSFIGPSEQFF. The CDR3 DNA is TGTGCCAGCAGCTTTATAGGCCCTAGTGAGCAGTTCTTC.

This clone was seen repeatedly, ten times or more. This rearrangement joins TRBV7-2 to TRBJ2-1; tentative D call: TRBD2 (6 bases). CDR1 and CDR2 from the germline V gene are SGHTA and FQGNSA. This CDR3 contains 15 residues. Trimming removed 2 bases at V and 4 bases at J, with 12 bases between. The CDR3, as DNA: TGTGCCAGCAGCTTAATTAGCGGAACTTACAATGAGCAGTTCTTC. Its protein product is CASSLISGTYNEQFF. The full variable domain, completed using reference TRBV7-2 and TRBJ2-1, is GAGVSQSPSNKVTEKGKDVELRCDPISGHTALYWYRQSLGQGLEFLIYFQGNSAPDKSGLPSDRFSAERTGGSVSTLTIQRTQQEDSAVYLCASSLISGTYNEQFFGPGTRLTVL.

This clone has at least ten counts. The V call is TRBV9, the J call TRBJ1-1, with 10 bases aligning to TRBD1. This CDR3 has 15 amino acids. Germline assignment: CDR1 SGDLS and CDR2 YYNGEE. Losses at the gene ends were 1 base for V and 8 bases for J; bases not matched to a gene: 8. The CDR3 is CASSVSGTGEEEAFF. The CDR3 DNA reads as TGTGCCAGCAGCGTAAGCGGGACAGGGGAAGAGGAAGCTTTCTTT. Combining the CDR3 with reference TRBV9 and TRBJ1-1 gives the whole variable domain DSGVTQTPKHLITATGQRVTLRCSPRSGDLSVYWYQQSLDQGLQFLIQYYNGEERAKGNILERFSAQQFPDLHSELNLSSLELGDSALYFCASSVSGTGEEEAFFGQGTRLTVV.

This clone was observed a few times. The chain has TRBV5-1 and TRBJ2-7; D perhaps matches TRBD2 (6 bases). Germline values: CDR1 SGHRS, CDR2 YFSETQ. Trimming left V 4 bases short and J 0 bases short, with 8 bases between. The CDR3 totals 13 residues. CDR3 loop: CASSRGISYEQYF. In nucleotides, the CDR3 is TGCGCCAGCAGCCGGGGGATCTCCTACGAGCAGTACTTC.

This clone was seen many times. This chain uses TRBV5-5 with TRBJ2-7; no clear D. V shed 2 bases and J shed 6 bases, with 9 bases lying between them. CDR1 is SGHKS, CDR2 YYEKEE, per germline (reference sequence). The CDR3 is 12 amino acids. This CDR3 reads CASSFLSGEQYF. The DNA for the CDR3 is TGTGCCAGCAGCTTTCTTTCGGGCGAGCAGTACTTC.